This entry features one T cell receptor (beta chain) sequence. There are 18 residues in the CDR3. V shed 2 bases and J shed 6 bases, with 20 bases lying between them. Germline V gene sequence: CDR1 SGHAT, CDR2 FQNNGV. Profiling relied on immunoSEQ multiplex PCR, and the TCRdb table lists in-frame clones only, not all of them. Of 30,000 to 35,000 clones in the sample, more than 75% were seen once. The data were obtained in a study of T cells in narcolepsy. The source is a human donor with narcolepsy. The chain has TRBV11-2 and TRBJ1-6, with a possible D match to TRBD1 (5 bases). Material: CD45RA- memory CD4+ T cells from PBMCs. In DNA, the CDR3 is TGTGCCAGCAGCTTAAGGGCGCTGGGAGGGGCGAGTAATTCACCCCTCCACTTT. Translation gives CASSLRALGGASNSPLHF.